Listed below are T cell receptor beta chains from one sample, sequenced in a study of Graves' ophthalmopathy and Graves' hyperthyroidism. From the multiplex PCR reads, TCRdb called clonotypes with MiXCR, one entry per CDR3 protein. The sample holds about 740,000 distinct CDR3 sequences, around 40% seen once. The sequenced sample consisted of peripheral blood. Receptors were obtained from an adult man with Graves' ophthalmopathy. CDR3s include the opening cysteine and the closing phenylalanine or tryptophan. Fields, in order: clone size, D gene, V gene, J gene, CDR3 DNA, CDR3 protein. D genes are given only for firm matches. Clone size, where shown, is once, few, many, or a class for clones that have expanded.

size: .; D: .; V: TRBV12-3/TRBV12-4; J: TRBJ2-7; DNA: TGTGCCAGCAGCCATCTGGGAGCTTACGAGCAGTACTTC; CDR3: CASSHLGAYEQYF
size: few; D: TRBD1; V: TRBV10-3; J: TRBJ1-4; DNA: TGTGCCAGCAGTGTAGAGACAGGGGAAAAACTGTTTTTT; CDR3: CASSVETGEKLFF
size: few; D: TRBD1; V: TRBV25-1; J: TRBJ2-2; DNA: TGTGCCAGCAGCCCGATGACCGGGACAGGGTACACCGGGGAGCTGTTTTTT; CDR3: CASSPMTGTGYTGELFF
size: few; D: .; V: TRBV9; J: TRBJ2-7; DNA: TGTGCCAGCAGCAAACAGGGAGAAACCTACGAGCAGTACTTC; CDR3: CASSKQGETYEQYF
size: .; D: .; V: TRBV20-1; J: TRBJ1-5; DNA: TGCAGTCCGGGGCAGTACCAGCATTTT; CDR3: CSPGQYQHF
size: .; D: .; V: TRBV5-6; J: TRBJ2-7; DNA: TGTGCCAGCAGCTTCTCCAGGGTAGAGGAGCAGTACTTC; CDR3: CASSFSRVEEQYF
size: .; D: TRBD1; V: TRBV19; J: TRBJ2-5; DNA: TGTGCCTGGAGTCCTGGACAGGGGGCAAGGGCCCAGTACTTC; CDR3: CAWSPGQGARAQYF
size: .; D: .; V: TRBV11-2; J: TRBJ2-7; DNA: TGTGCCAGTAGTATAGTCCCCGCAAGGGGGGAGCAGTACTTC; CDR3: CASSIVPARGEQYF
size: many; D: TRBD1; V: TRBV9; J: TRBJ1-2; DNA: TGTGCCAGCAGCTCTGGACAGGATAACTATGGCTACACCTTC; CDR3: CASSSGQDNYGYTF
size: .; D: .; V: TRBV29-1; J: TRBJ1-5; DNA: TGCAGCGTTGAAGGGATCGGTCAGCCCCAGCATTTT; CDR3: CSVEGIGQPQHF
size: few; D: TRBD1; V: TRBV19; J: TRBJ1-5; DNA: TGTGCCAGTAGGTTGACAGGGCCTGGTCAGCCCCAGCATTTT; CDR3: CASRLTGPGQPQHF
size: few; D: .; V: TRBV2; J: TRBJ1-6; DNA: TGTGCCAGCAGTGAAGGGGTAACCAACTCACCCCTCCACTTT; CDR3: CASSEGVTNSPLHF
size: many; D: TRBD1; V: TRBV18; J: TRBJ2-5; DNA: TGTGCCAGCTCACCTGACAGGGGAATGGAGGCCCAGTACTTC; CDR3: CASSPDRGMEAQYF
size: many; D: TRBD1; V: TRBV7-9; J: TRBJ1-2; DNA: TGTGCCAGCAGCTTAGCAGGGGGCTCTGCCTATGGCTACACCTTC; CDR3: CASSLAGGSAYGYTF
size: many; D: TRBD2; V: TRBV7-6; J: TRBJ2-7; DNA: TGTGCCAGCAGCCCGACTAGCGGACTGGTCGACGAGCAGTACTTC; CDR3: CASSPTSGLVDEQYF
size: many; D: .; V: TRBV25-1; J: TRBJ2-7; DNA: TGTGCCAGCAGTGAATATACAGGGCCAAGGCAGTACTTC; CDR3: CASSEYTGPRQYF
size: many; D: .; V: TRBV7-8; J: TRBJ1-1; DNA: TGTGCCAGCAGCTTAGCGCCGGGGGCTTGGGCTTTCTTT; CDR3: CASSLAPGAWAFF
size: .; D: .; V: TRBV25-1; J: TRBJ2-2; DNA: TGTGCCAGCAGTGCTAGTCCCGCGAACACCGGGGAGCTGTTTTTT; CDR3: CASSASPANTGELFF
size: .; D: .; V: TRBV29-1; J: TRBJ1-1; DNA: TGCAGCGTTGACGGGGGGAAAATGAACACTGAAGCTTTCTTT; CDR3: CSVDGGKMNTEAFF
size: few; D: .; V: TRBV6-4; J: TRBJ1-2; DNA: TGTGCCAGCAGTGACTTTGTTGGCTACACCTTC; CDR3: CASSDFVGYTF
size: many; D: .; V: TRBV15; J: TRBJ2-6; DNA: TGTGCCACCAGACTTCGGAGATCTGGGGCCAACGTCCTGACTTTC; CDR3: CATRLRRSGANVLTF
size: .; D: .; V: TRBV7-9; J: TRBJ2-2; DNA: TGTGCCAGCAGTTCCCAATTAGGACAGAAGAACACCGGGGAGCTGTTTTTT; CDR3: CASSSQLGQKNTGELFF
size: few; D: .; V: TRBV25-1; J: TRBJ2-2; DNA: TGTGCCAGCAGTCTCCAGGGTGGGGCGACCGGGGAGCTGTTTTTT; CDR3: CASSLQGGATGELFF
size: few; D: .; V: TRBV11-2; J: TRBJ1-2; DNA: TGTGCCAGCAGCTTAGAGGCGCGCCGGGGGGGCTACACCTTC; CDR3: CASSLEARRGGYTF
size: few; D: .; V: TRBV19; J: TRBJ1-5; DNA: TGTGCCAGTAGCAAAATATACGCGGGCAATCAGCCCCAGCATTTT; CDR3: CASSKIYAGNQPQHF
size: few; D: .; V: TRBV7-9; J: TRBJ1-6; DNA: TGTGCCAGCAGCCAAGATTTTCGGGGTGATTCACCCCTCCACTTT; CDR3: CASSQDFRGDSPLHF
size: few; D: .; V: TRBV7-2; J: TRBJ1-3; DNA: TGTGCCAGCAGCCCGGTGACGGGAACGGGAAACACCATATATTTT; CDR3: CASSPVTGTGNTIYF
size: many; D: .; V: TRBV29-1; J: TRBJ2-7; DNA: TGCAGCATTGAGTGGGGACCCTACGAGCAGTACTTC; CDR3: CSIEWGPYEQYF